Included here is one T cell receptor beta chain sequence, with context. An end of the junction differs from the germline gene, which may be a read error. In the same sample, other DNA sequences code for this CDR3. The CDR3 covers 15 residues. The germline CDR1 and CDR2 sequences are SNHLY and FYNNEI. This sample is drawn from a study of metastatic and nonmetastatic thyroid tumors. TCRdb used MiXCR to call clones anew from the PCR reads. The table records over 35,000 clones, about a sixth of them present only once. Thyroid surgery was preceded by no treatment in any patient. Sample: tumor tissue. This chain connects TRBV2 to TRBJ2-5; 8 bases fit TRBD1. The receptor was derived from a female donor with papillary thyroid cancer or a benign thyroid nodule (not recorded which). Some clones in this sample may be carry-over from other donors' samples. CDR3 in amino acids: CASSKGQGQQETQYF. CDR3 in DNA: TGTGCCAGCAGTAAAGGACAGGGACAACAAGAGACACAGTACTTC.